One and the same sample provided the 21 T cell receptor beta chains below, sequenced in a study of spatial heterogeneity in lung cancer. Stated time point: sample taken at primary tumor resection. MiXCR, run by TCRdb on the 5' RACE reads, gives a single entry per CDR3 protein. The data show approximately 66,000 distinct CDR3 sequences, with approximately 6% seen just once and approximately 15% held by the top ten. The source material was PBMCs, sampled at surgery. Receptors originate from a female donor with early-stage non-small cell lung cancer.

The V and J genes are TRBV19 and TRBJ1-2, with D unresolved. The germline V and J ends were trimmed by 5 bases and 9 bases, with 19 bases remaining between them. The CDR3 is made up of 14 amino acids. Germline V lookup: CDR1 LNHDA, CDR2 SQIVND (reference sequence). The CDR3 region is CASSYISKGPSYTF. In nucleotides, the CDR3 is TGTGCCAGTAGTTACATATCCAAAGGACCGAGCTACACCTTC.

This clonotype was detected many times. The chain is built from TRBV9 and TRBJ2-2; 7 positions agree with TRBD2. V lost 2 bases and J lost 6; bases outside the gene matches: 7. The germline V gene encodes CDR1 SGDLS and CDR2 YYNGEE. The CDR3 has 15 residues. In DNA form, the CDR3 reads TGTGCCAGCAGCGTGGGCCCGGGGGGATCCGGGGAGCTGTTTTTT. This translates into CASSVGPGGSGELFF.

V usage is TRBV19 and J usage is TRBJ2-2; D uncertain. Germline V lookup: CDR1 LNHDA, CDR2 SQIVND (reference sequence). The CDR3 is 13 amino acids. The CDR3 DNA follows: TGTGGTGCAACTCGACCCAACACCGGGGAGCTGTTTTTT. Translating gives CGATRPNTGELFF. The variable domain in full, with the rest retrieved from reference TRBV19 and TRBJ2-2, is DGGITQSPKYLFRKEGQNVTLSCEQNLNHDAMYWYRQDPGQGLRLIYYSQIVNDFQKGDIAEGYSVSREKKESFPLTVTSAQKNPTAFYLCGATRPNTGELFFGEGSRLTVL.

The V and J genes are TRBV28 and TRBJ2-1; 12 bases match TRBD2. This CDR3 region has 17 residues. V shed 9 bases and J 1 base; nucleotides not matched to a gene: 10. Germline CDR1 and CDR2: MDHEN and SYDVKM. CDR3 residues: CASPPSGRAKSYNEQFF. The CDR3 DNA is TGTGCCAGTCCTCCTAGCGGGAGGGCGAAGTCCTACAATGAGCAGTTCTTC.

Points on this clonotype: A clone one base away is much larger, so this may be a read error. This chain uses TRBV11-2 with TRBJ2-1; maybe TRBD2 (6 bases). V lost 4 bases, J lost 0 bases, and 16 bases lay in between. The CDR3 sequence is 17 residues long. Germline V gene data show CDR1 as SGHAT and CDR2 as FQNNGV. The CDR3 is CASSSDSAGGSYNEQFF. CDR3 bases: TGTGCCAGCAGCTCAGATAGTGCCGGGGGCTCCTACAATGAGCAGTTCTTC.

This chain links TRBV28 with TRBJ1-4; no firm D call. Germline loops: CDR1 MDHEN, CDR2 SYDVKM. The CDR3 contains 16 residues. With 5 bases removed from V and 0 bases from J, the gap between germline ends came to 13 bases. For the CDR3, the DNA is TGTGCCAGCAGTCTTAAGGGCCTTGCAACTAATGAAAAACTGTTTTTT. Translating gives CASSLKGLATNEKLFF.

This chain connects TRBV24-1 to TRBJ2-1, with a tentative D call TRBD1 (6 bases). V lost 9 bases, J lost 8 bases, and 16 bases lay in between. The germline gives CDR1 KGHDR, CDR2 SFDVKD. This CDR3 contains 13 residues. Written as DNA, the CDR3 is TGTGCCACCCAAAAGCAGGGGTACGATGAGCAGTTCTTC. This codes for CATQKQGYDEQFF.

This clonotype showed up many times. This chain links TRBV7-3 with TRBJ2-7; 8 positions match TRBD2. This CDR3 is built from 14 residues. CDR1 and CDR2 (germline): SGHTA, FQGTGA. V lost 3 bases, J lost 0 bases, and 1 base stayed unmatched. CDR3 DNA: TGTGCCAGCAGCTTTACTAGCGGCTCCTACGAGCAGTACTTC. Amino acid sequence: CASSFTSGSYEQYF.

This clonotype was recorded a few times. The rearrangement uses TRBV20-1 and TRBJ1-1; possible D gene TRBD1, 6 bases. Germline-derived CDR1 and CDR2 are DFQATT and SNEGSKA (reference sequence). V was shortened by 0 bases and J by 3 bases, with 11 bases between the two germline ends. The CDR3 spans 14 residues. The CDR3 spells CSARDRGVYTEAFF. The CDR3 nucleotides are TGCAGTGCTAGAGATAGGGGGGTTTACACTGAAGCTTTCTTT.

This clonotype came up many times. The chain has TRBV6-2 or TRBV6-3 and TRBJ1-2, with D unclear. CDR3 length equals 14 residues. Germline CDR1 and CDR2: MNHEY and SVGEGT. V lost 0 bases and J 3 bases, leaving 8 bases between the germline ends. The chain's CDR3 is CASSYSNRYYGYTF. The CDR3, as DNA: TGTGCCAGCAGTTACTCGAACAGATACTATGGCTACACCTTC.

The table lists this clonotype with many counts. The V gene is TRBV5-1, the J gene TRBJ1-2; D unresolved. Germline CDR1 SGHRS, CDR2 YFSETQ. Trimming cost V 4 bases and J 3 bases, with 13 bases left between them. This CDR3 is 14 amino acids long. The CDR3 sequence is CASSLYYGDYGYTF. DNA of the CDR3: TGCGCCAGCAGCCTTTACTACGGCGACTATGGCTACACCTTC. Using reference TRBV5-1 and TRBJ1-2 for the parts outside the CDR3, the full variable domain is KAGVTQTPRYLIKTRGQQVTLSCSPISGHRSVSWYQQTPGQGLQFLFEYFSETQRNKGNFPGRFSGRQFSNSRSEMNVSTLELGDSALYLCASSLYYGDYGYTFGSGTRLTVV.

V usage is TRBV11-2 and J usage is TRBJ1-3; D remains unclear. Germline CDR1 reads SGHAT; CDR2 reads FQNNGV. CDR3 size: 15 residues. Trimming shortened V by 3 bases and J by 3 bases, and 12 bases separated the two germline ends. The CDR3 sequence: CASSFGDLDGNTIYF. Written as DNA, the CDR3 is TGTGCCAGCAGCTTCGGGGATCTTGATGGAAACACCATATATTTT. The full variable domain, completed using reference TRBV11-2 and TRBJ1-3, is EAGVAQSPRYKIIEKRQSVAFWCNPISGHATLYWYQQILGQGPKLLIQFQNNGVVDDSQLPKDRFSAERLKGVDSTLKIQPAKLEDSAVYLCASSFGDLDGNTIYFGEGSWLTVV.

This clonotype was observed a few times. V usage is TRBV28 and J usage is TRBJ2-7; TRBD1 or TRBD2 may be the D gene (5 bases each). The CDR3 has 13 amino acids. Per germline, CDR1 MDHEN and CDR2 SYDVKM. Trimming cost V 8 bases and J 0 bases, with 11 bases left between them. CDR3 DNA: TGTGCCAGCCGGGGCTCTCCCTCCTACGAGCAGTACTTC. It specifies CASRGSPSYEQYF.

V usage is TRBV14 and J usage is TRBJ2-3; D uncertain. Per germline, CDR1 SGHDN and CDR2 FVKESK. The germline V and J ends were trimmed by 1 base and 1 base, with 12 bases remaining between them. The CDR3 spans 16 residues. The CDR3 loop is CASSQVRNLRTDTQYF. DNA of the CDR3: TGTGCCAGCAGCCAAGTCCGTAATCTCCGCACAGATACGCAGTATTTT.

This clonotype was counted a few times. The CDR3 protein is CASSPGTGGFGDTQYF. CDR3 sequence (DNA): TGTGCCAGCAGCCCTGGGACAGGGGGTTTCGGAGATACGCAGTATTTT. The chain joins TRBV7-3 to TRBJ2-3; 11 bases are a match to TRBD1. V lost 5 bases, J lost 5 bases, and 9 bases stayed unmatched. The CDR3 runs 16 residues. Looked up from germline, CDR1 is SGHTA and CDR2 is FQGTGA.

The chain recombines TRBV25-1 with TRBJ1-2; a possible D gene is TRBD1 (5 bases). Trimming removed 2 bases from V and 2 bases from J, with 15 bases in between. CDR1 is MGHDK, CDR2 SYGVNS, per germline. The CDR3 has 16 amino acids. CDR3 coding DNA: TGTGCCAGCAGTGAAGGGTCAGGGACGGGAAACTATGGCTACACCTTC. Protein product: CASSEGSGTGNYGYTF.

This clonotype was counted at least ten times. This chain uses TRBV5-1 with TRBJ1-2; D might be TRBD1 (5 bases). Germline CDR1 and CDR2: SGHRS and YFSETQ. Trimming took off 0 bases at V and 6 bases at J, with 9 bases between the two ends. CDR3 length equals 13 residues. The CDR3 sequence: CASSLGQNNGYTF. The CDR3 DNA reads as TGCGCCAGCAGCTTGGGACAGAACAATGGCTACACCTTC. Full variable domain (outside the CDR3, taken from reference TRBV5-1 and TRBJ1-2): KAGVTQTPRYLIKTRGQQVTLSCSPISGHRSVSWYQQTPGQGLQFLFEYFSETQRNKGNFPGRFSGRQFSNSRSEMNVSTLELGDSALYLCASSLGQNNGYTFGSGTRLTVV.

The chain uses TRBV6-5 and TRBJ1-1; 7 positions agree with TRBD1. The ends lost 8 bases at V and 5 bases at J; junction bases unmatched: 5. Germline assignment: CDR1 MNHEY and CDR2 SVGAGI. The length of the CDR3 is 12 residues. The CDR3 region is CASRSGGTEAFF. Written as DNA, the CDR3 is TGTGCCAGCCGGTCAGGGGGAACTGAAGCTTTCTTT.

This clonotype was seen a handful of times. The chain carries TRBV5-1 and TRBJ2-2; no firm D call. This CDR3 region has 17 residues. Trimming cost V 1 base and J 7 bases, with 20 bases left between them. Germline assignment: CDR1 SGHRS and CDR2 YFSETQ. The DNA for the CDR3 is TGCGCCAGCAGCTTGAGGAATTGGTCAGGCCTGAGCGGGGAGCTGTTTTTT. As protein: CASSLRNWSGLSGELFF.

V gene TRBV12-5 combines with J gene TRBJ2-7; no clear D gene. Germline V gene data show CDR1 as LGHNT and CDR2 as FRNRAP. V was pared by 7 bases and J by 1 base, with 5 bases between. The CDR3 totals 11 residues. CDR3 in DNA: TGTGCTAGTGCCCTTTCCTACGAGCAGTACTTC. This gives the protein CASALSYEQYF.

The chain is built from TRBV6-5 and TRBJ1-2, with TRBD1 identical over 7 bases. V lost 6 bases, J lost 8 bases, and 24 bases stayed unmatched. The CDR3 has 18 amino acids. Per germline, CDR1 MNHEY and CDR2 SVGAGI. For the CDR3, the DNA is TGTGCCAGCAGCCGTAAACGACAGGGACAGTACTCCTTCGGCGGCTACACCTTC. Translation gives CASSRKRQGQYSFGGYTF.